The T cell receptor beta chain described here comes from a study of shared clonotypes between healthy human individuals. Sequencing used immunoSEQ multiplex PCR; TCRdb keeps in-frame clones, though not all of them. The sample shows around 2.3 million clones, roughly 95% of them seen only once. Study-level findings and limits: For sorted subsets, rarefaction showed incomplete sequencing despite large depth.

With respect to this clone: Its antigen is undetermined.

Germline V gene lookup returns CDR1 SGHRS and CDR2 YFSETQ. The CDR3 covers 16 residues. The ends were cut back, 4 bases at V and 4 bases at J, with 17 bases in the middle. The clonotype comes from a young man in good health. Input material: naive CD4+ T cells sorted from blood. Subset: CD45RA+ positively selected. V usage is TRBV5-1 and J usage is TRBJ1-4, with D unresolved. The CDR3 coding sequence is TGCGCCAGCAGCCTTGACCCCGGGAATTATAATGAAAAACTGTTTTTT. Translated, it gives CASSLDPGNYNEKLFF.